The rows below give T cell receptor beta chains drawn from one sample of a study of blood T cell repertoires in COVID-19. Produced via immunoSEQ multiplex PCR; TCRdb's table is partial and in-frame only. In the table there are approximately 130,000 clones, about four fifths of which are singletons. The sample comprised peripheral blood. The receptors originated from a human donor in a cohort sampled during active COVID-19. The CDR3 runs from the conserved cysteine through the conserved F or W. The D gene is left open where the match is weak. Some rows mark clone size as missing; the rest say once, few, many or name a class of expanded clone.

j_call d_call v_call clone_size cdr3_aa cdr3_nt
TRBJ2-1 TRBD2 TRBV3-1/TRBV3-2 NA CASSPHTAGLARHEQFF TGTGCCAGCAGCCCACACACGGCGGGACTAGCTCGCCATGAGCAGTTCTTC
TRBJ2-7 TRBD2 TRBV6-6 NA CASSQGLAGGLSYEQYF TGTGCCAGCAGTCAGGGACTAGCGGGGGGACTCTCCTACGAGCAGTACTTC
TRBJ2-1 TRBD2 TRBV7-9 medium-sized CASSPPSGGVEQFF TGTGCCAGCAGCCCCCCTAGCGGGGGGGTTGAGCAGTTCTTC
TRBJ2-7 NA TRBV3-1/TRBV3-2 few CASSRQAYEQYF TGTGCCAGCAGCCGACAAGCCTACGAGCAGTACTTC
TRBJ2-7 TRBD2 TRBV11-2 once CASSSGGTSRGAYEQYF TGTGCCAGCAGCTCAGGCGGGACGTCGCGGGGGGCCTACGAGCAGTACTTC
TRBJ2-3 NA TRBV7-8 medium-sized CASSLVGGTDTQYF TGTGCCAGCAGCTTAGTAGGGGGAACAGATACGCAGTATTTT
TRBJ1-4 TRBD1 TRBV5-1 NA CASSLASGTGRRVGEKLFF TGCGCCAGCAGCTTGGCCTCCGGGACAGGTCGAAGAGTTGGAGAAAAACTGTTTTTT
TRBJ1-4 NA TRBV7-8 NA CASSLGRSLATNEKLFF TGTGCCAGCAGCTTAGGACGGAGCCTTGCAACTAATGAAAAACTGTTTTTT
TRBJ2-4 NA TRBV5-1 NA CASSLGREDIQYF TGCGCCAGCAGCTTGGGAAGGGAGGACATTCAGTACTTC
TRBJ2-7 NA TRBV10-2 NA CASTGTYYEQYF TGCGCCAGCACAGGGACTTACTACGAGCAGTACTTC
TRBJ1-5 NA TRBV6-6 NA CASTEGRQPQHF TGTGCCAGCACCGAGGGAAGGCAGCCCCAGCATTTT
TRBJ1-2 NA TRBV7-2 NA CASSQLSTGNYGYTF TGTGCCAGCAGCCAACTCTCGACGGGAAACTATGGCTACACCTTC
TRBJ2-1 TRBD2 TRBV20-1 NA CSARVAGVQFF TGCAGTGCTAGAGTAGCGGGTGTGCAGTTCTTC
TRBJ2-5 TRBD1 TRBV28 NA CASSLSGTGQETQYF TGTGCCAGCAGTTTATCCGGGACAGGGCAAGAGACCCAGTACTTC
TRBJ1-1 TRBD1 TRBV18 NA CASSRGGSGLNTEAFF TGTGCCAGCTCACGAGGGGGCTCCGGGCTGAACACTGAAGCTTTCTTT
TRBJ2-7 TRBD1 TRBV10-1 NA CASSEGQGAKSEQYF TGCGCCAGCAGTGAGGGGCAGGGGGCAAAAAGCGAGCAGTACTTC
TRBJ2-3 NA TRBV21-1 few CASSKKPGQGFTDTQYF TGTGCCAGCAGCAAAAAGCCGGGACAGGGGTTCACAGATACGCAGTATTTT
TRBJ2-2 NA TRBV7-8 NA CASSLGGTGELFF TGTGCCAGCTCTTTGGGGGGCACCGGGGAGCTGTTTTTT
TRBJ2-1 TRBD2 TRBV10-3 NA CAIKSGGAFDEQFF TGTGCCATCAAGAGCGGGGGGGCTTTCGATGAGCAGTTCTTC
TRBJ2-1 NA TRBV21-1 NA CASSKRSGTTTLYNEQFF TGTGCCAGCAGCAAAAGGTCGGGGACAACTACACTCTACAATGAGCAGTTCTTC
TRBJ2-7 NA TRBV5-4 NA CASSLAVDYEQYF TGTGCCAGCAGCTTGGCGGTAGACTACGAGCAGTACTTC
TRBJ2-3 NA TRBV6-6 many CASSSLGPSDTQYF TGTGCCAGCAGCTCCCTGGGCCCCTCAGATACGCAGTATTTT
TRBJ1-1 NA TRBV4-1 NA CASSQDSVDTEAFF TGCGCCAGCAGCCAAGATTCAGTGGACACTGAAGCTTTCTTT